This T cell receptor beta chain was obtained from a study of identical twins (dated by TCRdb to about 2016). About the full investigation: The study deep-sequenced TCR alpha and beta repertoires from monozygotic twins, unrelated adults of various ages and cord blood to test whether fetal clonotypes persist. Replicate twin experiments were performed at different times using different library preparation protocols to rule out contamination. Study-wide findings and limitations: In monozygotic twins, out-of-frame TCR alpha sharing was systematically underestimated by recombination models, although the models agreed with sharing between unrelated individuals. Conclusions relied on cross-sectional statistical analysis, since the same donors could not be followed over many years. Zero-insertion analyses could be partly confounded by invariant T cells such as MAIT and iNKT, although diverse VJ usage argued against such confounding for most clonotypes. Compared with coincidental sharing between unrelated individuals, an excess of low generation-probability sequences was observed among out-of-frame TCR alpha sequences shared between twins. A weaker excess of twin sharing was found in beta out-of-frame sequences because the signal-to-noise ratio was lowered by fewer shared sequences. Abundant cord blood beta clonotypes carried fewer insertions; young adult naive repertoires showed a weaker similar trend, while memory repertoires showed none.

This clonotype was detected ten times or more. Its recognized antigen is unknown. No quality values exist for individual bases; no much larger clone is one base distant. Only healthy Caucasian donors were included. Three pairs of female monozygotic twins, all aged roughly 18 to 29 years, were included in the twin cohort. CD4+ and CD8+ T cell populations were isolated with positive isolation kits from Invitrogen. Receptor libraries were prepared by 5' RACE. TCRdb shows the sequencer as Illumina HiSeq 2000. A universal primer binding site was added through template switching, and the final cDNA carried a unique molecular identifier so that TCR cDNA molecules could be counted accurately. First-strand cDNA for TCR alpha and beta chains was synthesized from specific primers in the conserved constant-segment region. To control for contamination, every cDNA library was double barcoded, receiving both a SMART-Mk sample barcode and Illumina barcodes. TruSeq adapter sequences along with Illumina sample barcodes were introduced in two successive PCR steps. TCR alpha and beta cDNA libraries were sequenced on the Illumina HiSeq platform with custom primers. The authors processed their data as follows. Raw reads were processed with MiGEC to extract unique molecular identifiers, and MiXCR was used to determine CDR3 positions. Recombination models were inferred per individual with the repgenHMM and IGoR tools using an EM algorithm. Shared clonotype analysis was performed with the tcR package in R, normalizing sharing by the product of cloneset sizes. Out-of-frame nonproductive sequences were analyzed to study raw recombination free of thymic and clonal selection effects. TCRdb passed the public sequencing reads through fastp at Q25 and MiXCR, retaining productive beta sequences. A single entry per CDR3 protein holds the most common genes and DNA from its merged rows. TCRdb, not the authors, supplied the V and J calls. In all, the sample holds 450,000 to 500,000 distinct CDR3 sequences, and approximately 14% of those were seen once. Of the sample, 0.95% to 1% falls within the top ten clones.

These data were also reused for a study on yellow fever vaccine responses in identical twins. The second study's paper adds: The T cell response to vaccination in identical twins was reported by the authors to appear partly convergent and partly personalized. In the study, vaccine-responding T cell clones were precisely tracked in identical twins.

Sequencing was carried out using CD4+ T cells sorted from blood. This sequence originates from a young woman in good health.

The CDR3 is CAISESRGSETQYF. The DNA is as follows: TGTGCCATCAGTGAGTCGCGGGGGAGCGAGACCCAGTACTTC. The chain couples TRBV10-3 to TRBJ2-5; 7 bases in between match TRBD2. V is cut back by 0 bases and J by 5 bases, with 3 bases in the junction unmatched. The CDR1 and CDR2 encoded by the germline V gene are ENHRY and SYGVKD. There are 14 amino acids in the CDR3, from cysteine to phenylalanine inclusive. The sequence is cut down to CDR3 DNA, 42 bases in frame from base 1.